The TCR beta chain described here comes from a study of T cells in Graves' hyperthyroidism and ophthalmopathy. Participants, patients aged 18 to 65, had newly diagnosed hyperthyroidism with a duration under 2 months. Ahead of any ophthalmopathy symptoms, the blood sample was obtained at the first diagnosis of hyperthyroidism. Trimming stripped 7 bases from V and 4 bases from J, with 16 bases between. The CDR3 covers 14 residues. Germline V gene data show CDR1 as SEHNR and CDR2 as FQNEAQ (reference sequence). Amplification of TCR beta CDR3 regions used RNA as the template. First-round RT-PCR with HTBI primers amplified the TCR CDR3 region. TCRdb reprocessed the multiplex PCR reads with MiXCR, giving one entry per CDR3 protein. The profile shows about 270,000 distinct CDR3 sequences, less than 30% of them singletons.

The sample was blood. The V call is TRBV7-9, the J call TRBJ1-1; D remains ambiguous. The receptor's source is a man aged 40-55 years with Graves' hyperthyroidism that later progressed to Graves' ophthalmopathy. The CDR3 loop reads CASMGPMAGTEAFF. CDR3 nucleotide sequence: TGTGCCAGCATGGGCCCGATGGCGGGCACTGAAGCTTTCTTT.